This T cell receptor beta chain appears in the sequencing data of a study of OX40 agonist ivuxolimab in advanced cancers. The V end lost 4 bases, the J end lost 4 bases, and 12 bases lay between the germline ends. CDR1 is SGDLS, CDR2 YYNGEE, per germline. This CDR3 has 14 residues. Profiled with immunoSEQ multiplex PCR; TCRdb holds only in-frame clones, not every one. The sample lists more than 45,000 clones, about 88% occurring once. Sequenced here: CD4+ or CD8+ T cells sorted from blood, sampled in a trial of the OX40 agonist ivuxolimab. The origin of this receptor is an adult with an advanced solid tumor such as melanoma, head and neck, liver or kidney cancer. The chain links TRBV9 to TRBJ2-1, with D perhaps assigned TRBD1 or TRBD2 (5 bases each). The CDR3 DNA sequence: TGTGCCAGCAGCATCCGGGACGGATACAATGAGCAGTTCTTC. This translates into CASSIRDGYNEQFF. Supplemented by reference TRBV9 and TRBJ2-1, the full variable domain reads DSGVTQTPKHLITATGQRVTLRCSPRSGDLSVYWYQQSLDQGLQFLIQYYNGEERAKGNILERFSAQQFPDLHSELNLSSLELGDSALYFCASSIRDGYNEQFFGPGTRLTVL.